Sequencing of this TCR beta chain was carried out in a study of blood T cells in healthy people across ages (dated by TCRdb to between 2014 and 2016). Looking at the study overall: In model experiments, template switching captured about one uniquely barcoded TCR beta cDNA molecule for every two T cells. The study measured age-related changes in TCR beta repertoire diversity using deep sequencing normalized with unique cDNA molecular identifiers. The donors were split into four age groups: young (average about 15 years), middle-aged (39), aged (more than 60) and long-lived (roughly 80). To avoid experimental bias, donors of different ages were spread randomly across the sequencing lanes. Two additional independent replicas of 1 million unique cDNA reads from the same blood draw were analyzed for two donors (one aged 18 to 29 and one aged 80 or older). Overall results and qualifications from the work: Compared with the aged group, the long-lived group had more naive CD4+ T cells, fewer expanded clones and increased TCR diversity, suggesting age selection. Observed TCR beta diversity correlated strongly with the percentage of naive T cells measured by flow cytometry. Because profiling used bulk unsorted PBMCs, naive and antigen-experienced compartments could not be compared conclusively. Donor CMV infection status was unknown, potentially confounding age-related changes in expanded clonotypes. Observed TCR beta diversity per million T cells fell roughly linearly with age, and a significant reduction was already apparent by age around 39. Total diversity estimates from one million sequenced T cells were considered lower bounds and underestimates.

Measured from the cysteine to the phenylalanine, the CDR3 is 15 residues long. Of all the DNA, just the CDR3 is kept, 45 bases in frame from base 1. The junction shows trimming of 1 base on V and 4 bases on J, and the gene matches do not reach 4 bases of it. In the germline V gene, CDR1 corresponds to SNHLY and CDR2 to FYNNEI. Libraries were constructed by 5' RACE. A second 7 to 11 cycle PCR used a sample-barcoded 5' primer and a J-beta primer mix. A template-switch 5' adaptor carrying 12 random nucleotides introduced a unique molecular identifier onto each TCR beta cDNA molecule. At least 2.5 million CDR3-containing paired-end reads were obtained from each sample. First-strand cDNA was synthesized from all RNA with the Mint cDNA synthesis kit, primed by a TRBC-specific oligonucleotide. Following uracil-DNA glycosylase treatment, a first 18-cycle PCR with universal primers M1SS and BC2_uni_R was performed on all cDNA. Per the original workflow: For normalization, 1 million high-quality reads, each with a distinct molecular identifier, were randomly selected from each sample. Instead of being binned into consensus sequences, reads that shared molecular identifiers were thrown out. MiTCR, with a Q25 quality threshold and the strictest error-elimination algorithm, was used for CDR3 identification, clonotype clustering and error correction. A nonparametric unseen species model with Euler transformation was used to estimate lower-bound total TCR beta diversity. The raw public reads went through TCRdb reprocessing: fastp at Q25, MiXCR clone calling, in-frame beta chains kept. Identical CDR3 proteins give one entry, which carries the most common genes and DNA. V and J calls and clone size were set by TCRdb, not the authors. The sample table lists around 1,800,000 distinct CDR3 sequences, 35% to 50% of them with a count of one. The ten largest account for 23% of the sample.

The donors were under 40 Caucasian individuals from Russia, aged roughly 6 to 100 years, who were systemically healthy. Approximately 11 milliliters of peripheral blood were drawn from each donor into EDTA-treated Vacutainer tubes. Ficoll-Paque density-gradient centrifugation was used to isolate PBMCs, with at least 6.5 million per sample. Trizol reagent was used to extract total RNA from the PBMCs, yielding at least 6 micrograms per sample. For every donor, flow cytometry on a PBMC aliquot measured the percentage of naive CD45RAhigh/CD27high T cells. This clonotype is a singleton in its sample. It has no known antigen specificity. Qualities for individual bases were not recorded, and no much larger clone is one base off.

This chain joins TRBV2 to TRBJ1-2, with 9 junctional bases fitting TRBD1. This receptor was identified in a human donor in good health. The specimen sequenced was blood. This receptor carries the CDR3 CASSEGDRVSYGYTF. In nucleotide form, the sequence is TGTGCCAGCAGTGAAGGGGACAGGGTATCCTATGGCTACACCTTC.